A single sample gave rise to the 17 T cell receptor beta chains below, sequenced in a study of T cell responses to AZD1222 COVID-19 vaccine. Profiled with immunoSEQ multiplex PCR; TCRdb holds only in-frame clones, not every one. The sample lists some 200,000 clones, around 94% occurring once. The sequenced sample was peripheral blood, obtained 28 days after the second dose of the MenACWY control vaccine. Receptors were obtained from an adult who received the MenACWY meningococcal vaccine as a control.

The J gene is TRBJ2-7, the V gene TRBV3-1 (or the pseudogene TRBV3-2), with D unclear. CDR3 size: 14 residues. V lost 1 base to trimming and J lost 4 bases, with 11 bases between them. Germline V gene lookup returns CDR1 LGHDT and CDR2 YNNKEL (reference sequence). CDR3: CASSQGRLGYEQYF. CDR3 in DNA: TGTGCCAGCAGCCAAGGCCGGTTGGGGTACGAGCAGTACTTC.

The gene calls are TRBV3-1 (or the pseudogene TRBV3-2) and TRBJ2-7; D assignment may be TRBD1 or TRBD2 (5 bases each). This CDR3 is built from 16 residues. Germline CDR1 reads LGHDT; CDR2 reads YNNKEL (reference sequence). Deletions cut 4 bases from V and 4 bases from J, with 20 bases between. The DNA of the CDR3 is TGTGCCAGCAGCCCGGCCGGGGCTAGCCCCTCATACGAGCAGTACTTC. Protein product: CASSPAGASPSYEQYF.

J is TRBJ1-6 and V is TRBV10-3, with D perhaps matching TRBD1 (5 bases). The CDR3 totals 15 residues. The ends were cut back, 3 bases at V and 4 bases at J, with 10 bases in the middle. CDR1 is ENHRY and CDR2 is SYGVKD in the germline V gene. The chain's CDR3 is CAISDPRAYNSPLHF. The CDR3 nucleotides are TGTGCCATCAGTGATCCCAGGGCATATAATTCACCCCTCCACTTT.

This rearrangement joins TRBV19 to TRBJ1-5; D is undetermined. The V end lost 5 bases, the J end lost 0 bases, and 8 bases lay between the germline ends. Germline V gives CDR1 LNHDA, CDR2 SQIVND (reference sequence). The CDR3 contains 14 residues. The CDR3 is CASSVGNSNQPQHF. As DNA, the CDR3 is TGTGCCAGTAGTGTGGGAAATAGCAATCAGCCCCAGCATTTT.

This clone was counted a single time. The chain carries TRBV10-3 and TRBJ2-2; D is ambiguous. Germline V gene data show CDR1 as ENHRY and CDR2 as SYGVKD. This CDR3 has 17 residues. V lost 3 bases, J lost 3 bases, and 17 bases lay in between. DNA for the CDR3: TGTGCCATCAGTGACTCCTGGACGGGCGACGACACCGGGGAGCTGTTTTTT. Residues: CAISDSWTGDDTGELFF.

Here the CDR3 reads CASSPGTGGGTGELFF. In DNA form, the CDR3 reads TGCGCCAGCAGCCCCGGGACAGGGGGCGGAACCGGGGAGCTGTTTTTT. The J gene is TRBJ2-2, the V gene TRBV4-3; 12 positions agree with TRBD1. CDR1 is LGHNA and CDR2 is YSLEER in the germline V gene. The V segment lost 4 bases and the J segment 5 bases; nucleotides outside the gene matches: 5. The CDR3 covers 16 residues.

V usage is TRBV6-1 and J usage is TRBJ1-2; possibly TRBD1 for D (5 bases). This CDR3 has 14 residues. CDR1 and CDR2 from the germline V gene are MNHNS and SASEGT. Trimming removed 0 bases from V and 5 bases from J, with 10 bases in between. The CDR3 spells CASSEAGAGYGYTF. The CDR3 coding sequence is TGTGCCAGCAGTGAAGCCGGGGCAGGGTATGGCTACACCTTC.

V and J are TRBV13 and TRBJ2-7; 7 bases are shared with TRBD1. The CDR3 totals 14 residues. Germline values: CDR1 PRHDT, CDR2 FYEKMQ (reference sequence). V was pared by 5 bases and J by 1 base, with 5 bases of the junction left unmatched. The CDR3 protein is CASSPPGQSYEQYF. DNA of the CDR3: TGTGCCAGCAGCCCTCCGGGACAGTCCTACGAGCAGTACTTC.

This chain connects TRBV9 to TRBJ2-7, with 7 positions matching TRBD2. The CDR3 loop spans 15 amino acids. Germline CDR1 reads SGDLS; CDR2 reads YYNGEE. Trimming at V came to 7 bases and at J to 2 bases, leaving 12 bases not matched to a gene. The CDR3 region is CASPPGRGAPYEQYF. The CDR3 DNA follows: TGTGCCAGCCCCCCGGGGAGGGGCGCACCCTACGAGCAGTACTTC.

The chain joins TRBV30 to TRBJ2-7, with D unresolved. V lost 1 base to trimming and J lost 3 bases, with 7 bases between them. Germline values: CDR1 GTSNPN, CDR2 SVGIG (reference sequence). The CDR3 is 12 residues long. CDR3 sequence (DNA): TGTGCCTGGAGTGAGGTGGACTACGAGCAGTACTTC. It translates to CAWSEVDYEQYF.

As DNA, the CDR3 is TGTGCCGGGGACAGGGATCGGGGACCCTTTGAAGCTTTCTTT. It encodes CAGDRDRGPFEAFF. This sequence joins TRBV30 and TRBJ1-1, with 9 bases that match TRBD1. V dropped 8 bases and J dropped 7; count of bases not matched to a gene: 14. CDR1 is GTSNPN, CDR2 SVGIG, per germline (reference sequence). The CDR3 spans 14 residues.

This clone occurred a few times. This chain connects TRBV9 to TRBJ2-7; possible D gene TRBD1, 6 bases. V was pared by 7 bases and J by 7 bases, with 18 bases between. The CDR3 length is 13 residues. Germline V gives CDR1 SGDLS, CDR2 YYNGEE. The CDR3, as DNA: TGTGCCAGCTCATTGACAGGTTCGGCGGAGCAGTACTTC. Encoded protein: CASSLTGSAEQYF.

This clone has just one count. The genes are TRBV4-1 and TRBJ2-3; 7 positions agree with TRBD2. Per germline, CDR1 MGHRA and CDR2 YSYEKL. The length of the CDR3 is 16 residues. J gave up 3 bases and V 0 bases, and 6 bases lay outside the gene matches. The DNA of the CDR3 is TGCGCCAGCAGCCAAGACAGCGGGGTGGGGACAGATACGCAGTATTTT. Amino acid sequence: CASSQDSGVGTDTQYF.

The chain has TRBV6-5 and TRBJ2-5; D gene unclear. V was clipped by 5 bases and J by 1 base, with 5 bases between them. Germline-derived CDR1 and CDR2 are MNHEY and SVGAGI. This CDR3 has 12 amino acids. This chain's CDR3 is CASSRTQETQYF. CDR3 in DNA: TGTGCCAGCAGTCGGACCCAAGAGACCCAGTACTTC.

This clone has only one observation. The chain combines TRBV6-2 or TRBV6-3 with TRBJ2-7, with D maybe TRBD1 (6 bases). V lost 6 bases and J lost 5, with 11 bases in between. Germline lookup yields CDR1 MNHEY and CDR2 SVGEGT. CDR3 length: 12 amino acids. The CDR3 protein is CASSRYRDEQYF. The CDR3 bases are TGTGCCAGCAGCAGATACAGGGACGAGCAGTACTTC.

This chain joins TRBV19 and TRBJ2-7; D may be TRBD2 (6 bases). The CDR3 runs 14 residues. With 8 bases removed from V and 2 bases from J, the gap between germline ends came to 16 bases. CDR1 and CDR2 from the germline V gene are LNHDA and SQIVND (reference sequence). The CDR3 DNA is TGTGCCAGTGGCCGGGCGGGAAATGCCTACGAGCAGTACTTC. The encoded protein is CASGRAGNAYEQYF.

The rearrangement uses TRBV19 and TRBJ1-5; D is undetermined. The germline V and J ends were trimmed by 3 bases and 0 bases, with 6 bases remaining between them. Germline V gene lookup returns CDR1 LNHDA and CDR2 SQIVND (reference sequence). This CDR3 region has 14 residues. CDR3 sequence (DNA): TGTGCCAGTAGTATCCGGGGTAGCAATCAGCCCCAGCATTTT. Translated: CASSIRGSNQPQHF.